This T cell receptor (beta chain) is from a study of regulatory T cells in long-lasting Graves disease listed by TCRdb under 2021. About the study as a whole: Newly diagnosed Graves' disease patients had taken antithyroid drugs for less than 3 months. This study used TCR sequencing and RNA sequencing of peripheral blood to compare persistent Graves' disease patients against newly diagnosed Graves' disease patients. The study took place in China and was registered as a clinical trial. A total of around 35 samples underwent TCR sequencing: about 13 from persistent and approximately 20 from newly diagnosed Graves' disease patients.

This clonotype was counted ten times or more. There is no known antigen for this receptor. No much larger clonotype is one base removed from it; base qualities were not supplied. V is reduced by 4 bases and J by 2 bases, leaving a spacing of 12 bases between them. The CDR3 covers 15 residues, taking in both the cysteine and the phenylalanine. The retained sequence is limited to the CDR3, 45 bases, with the frame set at the first base. CDR1 SGHAT and CDR2 FQNNGV were looked up in the germline V gene. The method behind the library was multiplex PCR. Sequencing relied on an Illumina HiSeq 4000. CDR3 regions were amplified by Arm-PCR with iRepertoire HTBI primers to construct TCR beta libraries. Before sequencing, the PCR products went through gel purification. The paper's data handling went like this. Gene usage analysis of CDR3 amino acid clonotypes relied on the 55 to 80 TRBV and 15 or so TRBJ segments identified across samples. COPE and FqMerger were used to merge filtered high-quality paired reads into contigs. Contigs were aligned with BLAST to IMGT TRBV, TRBD and TRBJ reference genes, and CDR3 was defined per IMGT. Any clonotype with a frequency above 0.1% was classified as a highly expanded clone. Repertoire diversity was measured by Shannon entropy, and V-J evenness by the Gini coefficient. Public clonotypes were defined as clonotypes shared by more than one individual. TCRdb's own reprocessing of the public reads used fastp at Q25 and MiXCR and kept productive beta chains. Entries are consolidated by CDR3 protein sequence, retaining the most common genes and DNA. These V and J calls originate from TCRdb's pipeline instead of the authors' own analysis. Within this sample are hundreds of thousands of distinct CDR3 sequences, with 15% to 20% of them counted one time only. The ten biggest clones cover just under 25% of the sample.

The paper's findings and limits, for the study overall: Sequencing and analysis were limited to the TCR beta chain. Patients with persistent disease shared more public clonotypes (fewer than 3,000) than newly diagnosed patients did (about 1,000). TRBV28, TRBJ1-2 and TRBJ2-5 were preferentially used in persistent disease, while TRBV20-1 and TRBJ2-1 were favored in newly diagnosed disease. Compared with newly diagnosed patients, patients with persistent Graves' disease had lower TCR Shannon entropy and fewer highly expanded clones, which suggests clonal expansion. As a limitation, the authors acknowledged that the small sample size may reduce accuracy. Only peripheral blood was studied, because thyroid tissue, the primary lesion, was inaccessible.

Read against the paper, the sample's time point label means: newly diagnosed GD, antithyroid drugs for less than 3 months. For both TCR sequencing and RNA sequencing, RNA was extracted from PBMCs in TRIzol. The diagnosis of Graves' disease followed American Thyroid Association guidelines. The patients came from an endocrinology department in Xi'an, China. From each patient, 7.5 to 9.5 milliliters of peripheral blood was collected into an EDTA anticoagulant tube. Ficoll Paque Plus density gradient separation was used to isolate PBMCs, and no additional T cell sorting was done. An Agilent 2100 Bioanalyzer and agarose gel were used to check RNA quality, and a NanoDrop 2000 was used to measure RNA concentration. In addition, the sample was reused for a study of T cells in Graves' hyperthyroidism and ophthalmopathy. As that second paper reports: Graves' hyperthyroidism was defined as stable when no progression to ophthalmopathy occurred over 18 months of follow-up. Hyperthyroidism patients were newly diagnosed, had a disease duration of under 2 months, and were aged 18 to 65 years. The study excluded patients with uncontrolled infections, other autoimmune diseases, pregnancy or lactation. Diagnoses were established on the basis of clinical symptoms, serum thyroxine and TRAb, thyroid ultrasound, and orbital computed tomography. The first round of RT-PCR for the TCR CDR3 was performed with the HTBI primer set and the Qiagen OneStep RT-PCR kit. Blood samples also contained most of the expanded thyroid clonotypes (frequency above 0.001), which suggests that blood repertoires may reflect thyroid immune responses. In cross-validation, a model built on a 13 V-J signature told ophthalmopathy apart from stable hyperthyroidism with about 90% sensitivity and 81% to 82% specificity, and in testing the same model reached 80%/75%. In validation, the model predicted progression to ophthalmopathy with approximately 71% sensitivity and 72% to 75% specificity, a median of approximately 6.7 months before onset. To identify distinguishing TCR V-J signatures, a discovery cohort of about 100 patients was used, comprising 43 with Graves' ophthalmopathy and some 60 with stable Graves' hyperthyroidism. Prospective prediction of ophthalmopathy was tested in an independent validation cohort of 18 to 20 hyperthyroidism patients and around 16 patients who later progressed to ophthalmopathy. The 95 to 100 discovery patients were randomly divided into training and test sets at a 7:3 ratio. The study also compared thyroid tissue and blood T-cell repertoires from roughly 6 Graves' hyperthyroidism patients. After sampling, hyperthyroidism patients received methimazole starting at 30 mg daily, and ophthalmopathy patients received high-dose intravenous methylprednisolone. A second multiplex PCR round built the libraries, followed by size selection and purification. The libraries were sequenced on an Illumina HiSeq2000 using paired-end 100 bp reads. SOAPnuke was used to process the raw data, with reads discarded if the reads contained adapters or uncalled bases, had a mean Phred below 15, or lacked an exact constant-primer or identifier match. COPE v1.2.5 was used to merge the high-quality paired reads, and each unique nucleotide sequence was defined as a clonotype. MiTCR v1.1 was used to align clonotypes to the IMGT TRBV, TRBD and TRBJ reference segments. Only V-J combinations with frequency above 0.0001, covering 99.2% of repertoires, were analysed. A TCS score was defined as the ratio between F50 (clonal expansion) and ExV (chaos), using BLOSUM62-based TCRdist between CDR3 peptides within each V-J. Welch's t-statistics and random forest reduced 500 to 550 V-J features to 13, which were used in a naive Bayes classifier (R e1071). No statistical method was used to fix the sample size in advance, and group allocation was not hidden from the investigators. According to the paper, TCR Vbeta CDR3 sequencing was carried out on approximately 140 peripheral blood samples, which came from about 45 ophthalmopathy, about 75 hyperthyroidism and roughly 17 progressor patients.

The V gene is TRBV11-2 and the J gene is TRBJ2-1, with TRBD1 perhaps the D gene, on 5 matching bases. The sequencing used peripheral blood mononuclear cells (PBMCs), collected at new diagnosis, from a patient treated with antithyroid drugs. The sequence derives from a woman aged 35-65 years with Graves disease. Donor details come from another sample of the same person, matched by shared clones. The base sequence is TGTGCCAGCAGCTCTACAGGTACTCCCTACAATGAGCAGTTCTTC. Its translation is CASSSTGTPYNEQFF.